The clone carrying this T cell receptor (beta chain) has at least ten counts. Authors of the study amplified TCR beta CDR3 regions from RNA transcripts. The primer set for the first-round RT-PCR of the TCR CDR3 was HTBI. TCRdb used MiXCR to reprocess the multiplex PCR reads, holding one entry per CDR3 protein. Of 350,000 to 450,000 distinct CDR3 sequences listed, roughly 13% are singletons. This specimen belongs to a study of T cells in Graves' hyperthyroidism and ophthalmopathy. Ophthalmopathy patients all had a Clinical Activity Score of at least 3, a NOSPECS grade of at least 4 and disease under 3 months old. This sample holds PBMCs from roughly 10 ml fresh peripheral blood. Source material: blood. This sequence was found in a man in his fifties with Graves' ophthalmopathy.

Written as DNA, the CDR3 is TGTGCCAGCAGCAGCCAACAGGGGGCTGAAGCTTTCTTT. It codes for CASSSQQGAEAFF. This chain uses TRBV7-3 with TRBJ1-1, with TRBD1 matching 8 bases. Germline values: CDR1 SGHTA, CDR2 FQGTGA. This CDR3 comprises 13 residues. V was pared by 5 bases and J by 6 bases, with 5 bases of the junction left unmatched.